This record looks at one T cell receptor beta chain sequence and its context. Its antigen is undetermined. Assay used: immunoSEQ multiplex PCR; TCRdb lists only in-frame clones, some missing. Of about 2.1 million clones detected, just over 90% appear once; the ten largest clones hold approximately 1.7%. The data were obtained in a study of shared clonotypes between healthy human individuals. General study points: A handful of donors held about 5% of naive CD4 clonotypes in common. Generation probabilities of non-shared clonotypes were lower (relative to those shared by all four donors).

CD45RO-negative, CCR7-selected cells formed the naive CD8 fraction, which excluded terminally differentiated effector memory CD45RA+ cells. CDR3 length: 16 residues. The germline V gene has CDR1 LNHDA and CDR2 SQIVND (reference sequence). Trimming removed 0 bases from V and 0 bases from J, with 12 bases in between. V gene TRBV19 combines with J gene TRBJ2-7; D is unresolved. The receptor was derived from a man between 18 and 29 years old in good health. Some clones in this sample may be carry-over from other donors' samples. The specimen sequenced was naive CD8+ T cells from PBMCs. The CDR3 here is CASSIDSPPGSYEQYF. CDR3 nucleotide sequence: TGTGCCAGTAGTATAGATTCACCGCCCGGCTCCTACGAGCAGTACTTC.